This TCR beta chain was profiled in a study of cytomegalovirus exposure and HLA in healthy donors (dated by TCRdb to about 2017). With respect to the entire study: According to a later analysis, one platform produced both the approximately 110 validation repertoires and the approximately 670 repertoires of the first cohort. To predict cytomegalovirus infection status, the study brought together high-throughput TCR immunosequencing, statistical association of individual TCRs with disease status, and machine learning. Along with the roughly 670-subject first cohort, a separate validation cohort of over a hundred different subjects was used. The study aimed to test whether cataloging public T cell receptors could reveal signatures of past pathogen exposure. General findings and caveats noted by the study authors: The classifier was reported to diagnose cytomegalovirus status with high specificity and sensitivity in both the original and validation cohorts. Of the cluster scores, 85% to 95% were above 0 in a later analysis, which found that TCRs clustered in the first cohort also tended to co-occur in the approximately 110 validation repertoires. It was suggested by the authors that the approach could potentially be generalized to other disease states and immunological phenotypes. Across donors, most TCR sequences were observed very rarely, whereas some public TCRs were present in many individuals. A later analysis lacked HLA typing for the validation cohort, so it scored co-occurrence in that cohort across all 120 or so repertoires. A few of the identified cytomegalovirus-associated TCR beta chains were confirmed in vitro to be specific for cytomegalovirus antigens. The study gave a list of 150 to 200 TCR beta chains associated with cytomegalovirus.

The donors were included in the validation cohort of some 110 subjects, a group kept apart from the roughly 610-subject first cohort. Library generation was performed with the immunoSEQ multiplex PCR assay. Under the source paper's analysis protocol: A statistical classification framework was developed to diagnose cytomegalovirus status using the catalog of TCR beta chain sequences. Imported from immuneACCESS, the table was reduced by TCRdb to in-frame sequences with V and J called. These copies leave out some clones; in studies compared against another copy, an unresolved V gene accounts for under half, and the cause of the remainder is not known. The DNA was the basis for D and trimming; V, J and clone size are from that table. Across this sample there are some 170,000 clones, with 80% to 90% seen only once. More than 1.2% of the sample is taken by the ten largest. Sequences SGDLS (CDR1) and YYNGEE (CDR2) are obtained from the germline V gene. Between the V and J ends, shortened by 4 bases and 3 bases respectively, the junction contains 13 bases. Including cysteine and phenylalanine, the CDR3 has 14 amino acids. Here the CDR3 DNA is all that survives: 42 bases in frame from base 1.

Concerning this clone itself: What this receptor recognizes is not known. It has no much larger one-base neighbor in the sample; base qualities were not kept.

The sequencing input was PBMCs. The chain uses TRBV9 and TRBJ1-2, with TRBD1 tentatively as D gene (5 bases match). This clonotype was obtained from a woman aged 30 to 39 in good health and CMV-seronegative. The DNA reads TGTGCCAGCAGCTCGGGGGGGAAATACTATGGCTACACCTTC. It translates to CASSSGGKYYGYTF.